Below, one T cell receptor (beta chain) is given with its context. Its antigen target is currently unknown. Base-call qualities are not available, and no considerably larger clone is one nucleotide away. The method was the immunoSEQ multiplex PCR assay. As for the authors' bioinformatics: A statistical classification framework was built to diagnose cytomegalovirus status from the catalog of TCR beta chain sequences. This immuneACCESS table, as held by TCRdb, lists in-frame sequences with V and J called but not all clones. Of the missing ones, under half trace to an unresolved V gene in checked studies; the others have no known cause. For V, J and clone size, that table is used; D and trimming come from the DNA. Recorded for this sample are roughly 75,000 clones; about 94% of them occurred a single time. 2.1% of the sample rests with the top ten. These data originate in a study of cytomegalovirus exposure and HLA in healthy donors (dated by TCRdb to the late 2010s). Broadly, across the study: According to a later analysis, one platform produced both the 110 or so validation repertoires and the roughly 660 repertoires of the first cohort. High-throughput TCR immunosequencing, statistical association of individual TCRs with disease status, and machine learning were combined to predict cytomegalovirus infection status. The study aimed to test whether signatures of past pathogen exposure could be identified by cataloging public T cell receptors. In addition to the first cohort of approximately 650 subjects, a separate validation cohort of some 120 different subjects was used.

The CDR3 covers 13 residues, taking in both the cysteine and the phenylalanine. The sequence is cut down to CDR3 DNA, 39 bases in frame from base 1. A distance of 8 bases separates the germline ends of V and J, which lose 2 bases and 3 bases respectively. CDR1 and CDR2 are drawn from the germline V gene: SGDLS, YYNGEE. The donors were included in the validation cohort of roughly 120 subjects, a group kept apart from the roughly 700-subject first cohort. General conclusions and limits of the study: A few of the identified cytomegalovirus-associated TCR beta chains were confirmed in vitro to be specific for cytomegalovirus antigens. In both the original and validation cohorts, the classifier was reported to diagnose cytomegalovirus status with high specificity and sensitivity. A total of 150 to 200 TCR beta chains were listed by the study as associated with cytomegalovirus. The authors suggested that the approach could potentially be generalized to other disease states and immunological phenotypes. Of the cluster scores, approximately 95% were above 0 in a later analysis, which found that TCRs clustered in the first cohort also tended to co-occur in the 120 validation repertoires. While some public TCRs were present in many individuals, most TCR sequences turned up only very rarely across donors. All 120 or so repertoires were used to score co-occurrence in the validation cohort in a later analysis, because that analysis had no HLA typing for the cohort.

The sequenced sample consisted of PBMCs. The sequence was obtained from a woman younger than 30 in good health and CMV-seronegative. The rearranged segments are TRBV9 and TRBJ2-5; the best D guess is TRBD2, with 5 bases matching. This receptor has the CDR3 CASSVSGKETQYF. The DNA sequence is as follows: TGTGCCAGCAGCGTGAGCGGAAAAGAGACCCAGTACTTC.